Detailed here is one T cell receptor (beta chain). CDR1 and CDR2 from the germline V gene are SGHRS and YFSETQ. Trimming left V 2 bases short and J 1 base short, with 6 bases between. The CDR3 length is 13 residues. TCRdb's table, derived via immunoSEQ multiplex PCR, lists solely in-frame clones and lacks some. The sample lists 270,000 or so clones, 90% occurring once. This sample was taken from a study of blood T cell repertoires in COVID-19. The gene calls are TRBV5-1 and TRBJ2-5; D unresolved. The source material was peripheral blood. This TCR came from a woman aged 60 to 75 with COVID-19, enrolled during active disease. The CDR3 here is CASSFGSQETQYF. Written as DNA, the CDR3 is TGCGCCAGCAGCTTTGGCAGCCAAGAGACCCAGTACTTC.